These 25 T cell receptor beta chains originate from one sample sequenced in a study of identifying expanded T cells in peripheral blood. Generated by immunoSEQ multiplex PCR, the TCRdb table keeps only in-frame clones and is missing some. Here the sample spans 130,000 or so clones, more than 75% being singletons. Sequencing was done on a sample of blood. These receptors were obtained from a person aged 18 to 69 in good health.

The gene calls are TRBV7-9 and TRBJ2-7; the D call may be TRBD1 or TRBD2 (6 bases each). Germline CDR1 reads SEHNR; CDR2 reads FQNEAQ (reference sequence). This CDR3 comprises 12 residues. V lost 6 bases and J 6 bases, leaving 12 bases between the germline ends. This chain's CDR3 is CASREGGGEQYF. The CDR3, as DNA: TGTGCCAGCAGAGAAGGAGGGGGCGAGCAGTACTTC.

The chain recombines TRBV5-1 with TRBJ2-7; D uncertain. V was trimmed by 1 base and J by 3 bases, leaving 17 bases between them. The CDR3 consists of 16 residues. Germline-derived CDR1 and CDR2 are SGHRS and YFSETQ. CDR3: CASSLNMAGPLYEQYF. CDR3 nucleotide sequence: TGCGCCAGCAGCTTGAATATGGCAGGACCCCTCTACGAGCAGTACTTC.

Only one count was recorded for this clone. The V call is TRBV12-5, the J call TRBJ2-1; 8 bases agree with TRBD2. With 0 bases clipped from V and 6 bases from J, the junction kept 7 bases outside the gene matches. This CDR3 is 16 amino acids long. CDR1 is LGHNT and CDR2 is FRNRAP in the germline V gene. This chain's CDR3 is CASGLVRGGPPNEQFF. As DNA, the CDR3 is TGTGCTAGTGGTTTGGTACGGGGGGGGCCCCCCAATGAGCAGTTCTTC.

The chain uses TRBV7-9 and TRBJ1-6; D call uncertain. Germline lookup yields CDR1 SEHNR and CDR2 FQNEAQ (reference sequence). The CDR3 is made up of 15 amino acids. V dropped 4 bases and J dropped 1 base, with 8 bases sitting between them. The CDR3 sequence is CASSSGVSYNSPLHF. The CDR3 DNA reads TGTGCCAGCAGCTCCGGGGTTTCCTATAATTCACCCCTCCACTTT.

The chain uses TRBV7-9 and TRBJ2-7, with TRBD1 as a possible D gene (6 bases). The germline V and J ends were trimmed by 4 bases and 2 bases, with 18 bases remaining between them. Germline CDR1 reads SEHNR; CDR2 reads FQNEAQ (reference sequence). This CDR3 has 16 amino acids. The CDR3: CASSYKMGHQTYEQYF. Written as DNA, the CDR3 is TGTGCCAGCAGCTATAAGATGGGACACCAAACCTACGAGCAGTACTTC.

The chain uses TRBV28 and TRBJ1-3; D is uncertain. This CDR3 spans 14 amino acids. From germline, CDR1 is MDHEN and CDR2 SYDVKM. Trimming removed 10 bases from V and 0 bases from J, with 13 bases in between. This CDR3 is CATFTQDSGNTIYF. CDR3 in DNA: TGTGCCACCTTTACTCAGGACTCTGGAAACACCATATATTTT.

The chain uses TRBV7-2 and TRBJ2-3; D remains ambiguous. Trimming pared 1 base from V and 3 bases from J, leaving 5 bases between. CDR3 length equals 13 residues. Per the germline V gene, CDR1 is SGHTA and CDR2 is FQGNSA. CDR3 nucleotides: TGTGCCAGCAGCTTAGATTGGACAGATACGCAGTATTTT. Translation gives CASSLDWTDTQYF.

CDR3 protein: CASSKGTGIYGYTF. CDR3 DNA: TGTGCCAGCAGCAAAGGGACAGGGATCTATGGCTACACCTTC. V is TRBV7-2 and J is TRBJ1-2; 9 bases align to TRBD1. Germline-derived CDR1 and CDR2 are SGHTA and FQGNSA. Unmatched junction bases numbered 5, after V lost 5 bases and J lost 4 bases. CDR3 length: 14 residues.

The chain uses TRBV4-3 and TRBJ2-6; possibly TRBD1 for D (6 bases). Trimming removed 5 bases at V and 0 bases at J, with 14 bases between. Germline CDR1 reads LGHNA; CDR2 reads YSLEER. CDR3 length equals 17 residues. The CDR3 sequence is CASSYYWTASGANVLTF. The CDR3 bases are TGCGCCAGCAGCTATTATTGGACAGCCTCTGGGGCCAACGTCCTGACTTTC.

The genes are TRBV10-2 and TRBJ1-2; the D gene is possibly TRBD1 (6 bases). V lost 8 bases and J 4 bases, leaving 17 bases between the germline ends. Germline V lookup: CDR1 WSHSY, CDR2 SAAADI. The CDR3 loop spans 14 amino acids. For the CDR3, the DNA is TGCGCCAGCGGCTTTGAGGGGGAAGGCTATGGCTACACCTTC. This translates into CASGFEGEGYGYTF.

V is TRBV6-5 and J is TRBJ1-2, with TRBD1 identical over 9 bases. Germline V gene lookup returns CDR1 MNHEY and CDR2 SVGAGI. V lost 8 bases, J lost 6 bases, and 1 base stayed unmatched. The CDR3 extends over 11 amino acids. The CDR3 protein is CASGTGNGYTF. Here the CDR3 DNA reads TGTGCCAGCGGGACAGGGAATGGCTACACCTTC.

The rearrangement joins TRBV5-1 to TRBJ1-2; 7 bases agree with TRBD1. V trimming: 6 bases; J trimming: 3 bases; junction bases outside the gene matches: 8. The CDR3 spans 14 residues. CDR1 is SGHRS and CDR2 is YFSETQ in the germline V gene. CDR3 region: CASTDRSGDYGYTF. Here the CDR3 DNA reads TGCGCCAGCACGGACAGGTCAGGCGACTATGGCTACACCTTC.

This sequence joins TRBV11-3 and TRBJ2-7, with D possibly TRBD1 on 6 matching bases. This CDR3 has 13 amino acids. Germline V gene data show CDR1 as SGHNT and CDR2 as YENEEA. V shed 10 bases and J shed 3 bases, with 16 bases lying between them. The CDR3 region is CATKGGRSYEQYF. CDR3 DNA sequence: TGTGCCACCAAAGGGGGACGTAGCTACGAGCAGTACTTC.

The chain couples TRBV7-6 to TRBJ1-4; 8 bases fit TRBD1. The CDR3 loop spans 14 amino acids. Germline V gene sequence: CDR1 SGHVS, CDR2 FNYEAQ. V trimming: 5 bases; J trimming: 3 bases; junction bases outside the gene matches: 2. CDR3 DNA: TGTGCCAGCAGCCCGACAGGGGCTAATGAAAAACTGTTTTTT. The encoded protein is CASSPTGANEKLFF.

The rearrangement uses TRBV19 and TRBJ2-1; 8 bases are shared with TRBD1. In germline, CDR1 is LNHDA, CDR2 SQIVND (reference sequence). The CDR3 runs 18 residues. V was pared by 2 bases and J by 0 bases, with 9 bases of the junction left unmatched. The CDR3 coding sequence is TGTGCCAGTAGTATAATAGGCAGGGGGCAAGGCTCCTACAATGAGCAGTTCTTC. Protein sequence: CASSIIGRGQGSYNEQFF.

This CDR3 is CASGFGDGRNTQYF. As DNA, the CDR3 is TGTGCTAGTGGTTTCGGGGACGGGAGGAATACGCAGTATTTT. The V and J genes are TRBV12-5 and TRBJ2-3; 7 bases are a match to TRBD2. The V and J ends lost 3 bases and 7 bases, in that order; junction bases with no gene match: 7. This CDR3 spans 14 amino acids. Germline V gives CDR1 LGHNT, CDR2 FRNRAP.

The CDR3 region is CASKTGPYGYTF. CDR3 in DNA: TGTGCCAGCAAGACAGGCCCGTATGGCTACACCTTC. The J gene is TRBJ1-2, the V gene TRBV6-5, with a tentative D call TRBD1 (6 bases). Trimming pared 7 bases from V and 5 bases from J, leaving 11 bases between. Germline V gene sequence: CDR1 MNHEY, CDR2 SVGAGI. The CDR3 totals 12 residues.

The chain joins TRBV7-3 to TRBJ2-1; D is possibly TRBD2 (7 bases). CDR1 is SGHTA and CDR2 is FQGTGA in the germline V gene. The V gene lost 1 base and the J gene lost 8 bases, with 15 bases spanning the gap. The CDR3 sequence is 15 residues long. CDR3 sequence reads: CASSLISRGGHEQFF. CDR3 DNA sequence: TGTGCCAGCAGCTTAATTTCGAGGGGGGGCCATGAGCAGTTCTTC.

This clone was counted between two and nine times. The rearrangement uses TRBV11-3 and TRBJ2-7, with 9 bases identical to TRBD2. CDR1 and CDR2 from the germline V gene are SGHNT and YENEEA. The ends lost 8 bases at V and 7 bases at J; junction bases unmatched: 6. This CDR3 spans 12 amino acids. The CDR3 DNA reads TGTGCCAGCCAAAGGCGGGGGGGTGAGCAGTACTTC. Residues: CASQRRGGEQYF.

V is TRBV5-6 and J is TRBJ2-7; possible D gene TRBD2, 5 bases. Germline CDR1 is SGHDT and CDR2 is YYEEEE. This CDR3 has 14 amino acids. The ends were cut back, 0 bases at V and 12 bases at J, with 19 bases in the middle. The CDR3 bases are TGTGCCAGCAGCTTGGGTGGACTCCCTGGAAGGCTGTACTTC. Amino acids: CASSLGGLPGRLYF.

The DNA for the CDR3 is TGTGCCAGCAGCCCCAGGACAGGGGCTCGCACCTCCTACGAGCAGTACTTC. This translates into CASSPRTGARTSYEQYF. The V call is TRBV11-2, the J call TRBJ2-7, with 9 bases that match TRBD1. The germline V gene encodes CDR1 SGHAT and CDR2 FQNNGV. The CDR3 length is 17 residues. The V segment lost 5 bases and the J segment 0 bases; nucleotides outside the gene matches: 11.

The chain has TRBV7-9 and TRBJ1-5; TRBD1 matches 8 bases. The germline gives CDR1 SEHNR, CDR2 FQNEAQ (reference sequence). The ends lost 3 bases at V and 0 bases at J; junction bases unmatched: 10. CDR3 size: 18 residues. The CDR3 loop is CASSLARGLFDSNQPQHF. CDR3 DNA: TGTGCCAGCAGCTTGGCCAGGGGGCTTTTCGATAGCAATCAGCCCCAGCATTTT.

The chain has TRBV27 and TRBJ1-1, with 7 bases identical to TRBD1. With V trimmed by 6 bases and J by 10 bases, 11 bases remained unmatched. Germline loops: CDR1 MNHEY, CDR2 SMNVEV (reference sequence). The CDR3 is made up of 13 amino acids. CDR3 residues: CASSSPAGDRAFF. The CDR3 region has the DNA TGTGCCAGCAGCTCCCCGGCGGGGGACAGAGCTTTCTTT.

About this clone itself: Additional DNA sequences in this sample encode the identical CDR3. This sequence joins TRBV19 and TRBJ1-3; 7 nucleotides agree with TRBD1. Germline CDR1 LNHDA, CDR2 SQIVND (reference sequence). Trimming cost V 1 base and J 4 bases; bases outside gene matches: 4. The CDR3 spans 15 residues. The CDR3 DNA reads as TGTGCCAGTAGTATAGGTACAGGGGCAGGAAACACCATATATTTT. Translated: CASSIGTGAGNTIYF.

This rearrangement joins TRBV7-2 to TRBJ2-1; TRBD1 agrees at 8 bases. This CDR3 has 14 residues. The V and J ends lost 5 bases and 6 bases, in that order; junction bases with no gene match: 6. Germline assignment: CDR1 SGHTA and CDR2 FQGNSA. The CDR3 sequence: CASSLGQEVNEQFF. Here the CDR3 DNA reads TGTGCCAGCAGCCTGGGACAGGAAGTCAATGAGCAGTTCTTC.